This entry lists 31 T cell receptor beta chains sequenced from one sample in a study of tissue T cells after allogeneic stem cell transplantation. As to time point: mouse harvest day 14 after allogeneic transplant. The graft held 10^6 splenic CD5+ T cells and 10^7 T-cell-depleted bone marrow cells. Repertoires were generated with immunoSEQ multiplex PCR, while TCRdb's copy carries only in-frame clones and drops some. The repertoire holds roughly 800 clones, with 40% to 60% as singletons. The material sequenced was spleen. These receptors were taken from a female BALB/c mouse given C57BL/6 T cells with graft-versus-host disease after an allogeneic hematopoietic cell transplant.

With respect to this clone: These gene names are mouse names. Partial CDR3 DNA: TGTGGTGCTAGGGAAGGACACAACACAGAAGTCTTC. It is translated as CGAREGHNTEVF. The whole CDR3 sequence reads CGAREGHNTEVFF. This chain uses TRBV20 with TRBJ1-1, with D perhaps TRBD1 (5 bases). The CDR3 end lies 1 residue beyond the end of the read and is filled in from the germline J gene. The V gene lost 0 bases and the J gene lost 2 bases, with 7 bases spanning the gap. Germline CDR1 GFQATS, CDR2 STVNSAI. There are 13 residues in the CDR3.

With regard to this clone: Gene names refer to mouse genes. From the germline J gene comes the end of the CDR3, since the read stops 1 residue before it. The chain carries TRBV13-3 and TRBJ2-3; D unclear. Germline values: CDR1 NNHDY, CDR2 SYVADS. The CDR3 is 13 residues long. The V end lost 1 base, the J end lost 1 base, and 4 bases lay between the germline ends. Here the CDR3 reads CASSDWGAETLYF. The sequenced CDR3 bases are TGTGCCAGCAGTGATTGGGGTGCAGAAACGCTGTAT.

As regards this clone: Gene and germline names: mouse. The CDR3 goes on 1 residue after the read ends, and that part is filled in from the germline J gene. This chain links TRBV16 with TRBJ2-7; 7 nucleotides align to TRBD2. V gave up 3 bases and J gave up 2 bases; unmatched junction bases: 1. This CDR3 region has 13 residues. The germline CDR1 and CDR2 sequences are SGHSA and FRNQAP. The CDR3 loop reads CASSLGGAYEQYF. Incomplete CDR3 DNA: TGTGCAAGCAGCTTGGGGGGGGCCTATGAACAGTAC.

This clone occurred a few times. Here the gene names and germline are mouse. The DNA ends 1 residue before the CDR3 does, and the rest of the CDR3 is filled in from the germline J gene. The chain has TRBV3 and TRBJ1-3, with no clear D. This CDR3 has 14 amino acids. V lost 1 base to trimming and J lost 2 bases, with 6 bases between them. The germline gives CDR1 SNHLY, CDR2 FYNGKV (reference sequence). CDR3 protein: CASSLVGAGNTLYF. Incomplete CDR3 DNA: TGTGCCAGCAGCTTAGTCGGGGCTGGAAATACGCTCTAT.

This clone was detected a few times. Here the gene names and germline are mouse. Coverage ceases 1 residue before the CDR3 finishes, and the germline J gene fills in the end. The chain carries TRBV5 and TRBJ2-3; TRBD2 agrees at 8 bases. CDR1 LGHNA and CDR2 YNLKQL come from the germline V gene (reference sequence). The junction had 1 base not matched to a gene; V was cut back by 1 base and J by 1 base. The CDR3 runs 15 residues. The CDR3 here is CASSQVWGGAETLYF. CDR3 bases read: TGTGCCAGCAGCCAAGTCTGGGGGGGTGCAGAAACGCTGTAT.

As regards this clone: The gene names here belong to mouse. The read terminates 1 residue before the CDR3 end, so the remaining end is supplied by the germline J gene. V is TRBV20 and J is TRBJ2-3, with D perhaps given as TRBD1 or TRBD2 (6 bases each). In germline, CDR1 is GFQATS, CDR2 STVNSAI. There are 14 residues in the CDR3. The V gene lost 3 bases and the J gene lost 0 bases, with 10 bases spanning the gap. The CDR3 sequence: CGASVGASAETLYF. The sequenced part of the CDR3 DNA is TGTGGTGCTAGTGTGGGGGCCAGTGCAGAAACGCTGTAT.

By share of the sample, this clone is large. Germline and genes: mouse. Read data end 1 residue before the CDR3 end; the end is taken from the germline J gene. The chain uses TRBV19 and TRBJ2-7, with 8 bases matching TRBD1. Germline assignment: CDR1 FNHDT and CDR2 SITEND (reference sequence). V shed 5 bases, J shed 6 bases, and the junction held 1 base outside the gene matches. The CDR3 is 11 amino acids. The CDR3 loop is CASRQGVEQYF. CDR3 DNA (partial): TGTGCCAGCAGACAGGGGGTTGAACAGTAC.

On this clone itself: Each gene name is a mouse one. Read coverage stops 1 residue before the CDR3 terminus; the germline J gene supplies the remainder. This chain connects TRBV12-2 to TRBJ2-4, with D perhaps TRBD1 (5 bases). V lost 2 bases and J 8 bases, leaving 7 bases between the germline ends. The CDR3 consists of 11 residues. Per the germline V gene, CDR1 is SGHLS and CDR2 is HYDKME. CDR3 in amino acids: CASSPDSTLYF. The CDR3 DNA, read in part, is TGTGCCAGCTCTCCCGACAGCACCTTGTAC.

As regards this clone: The listed genes are named as in mouse. The CDR3 extends 1 residue past the end of the read, so its final part is completed from the germline J gene. The V gene is TRBV26, the J gene TRBJ1-6, with no clear D. TRBJ1-6 is an ORF, and what it does is uncertain. Germline lookup yields CDR1 KGHPV and CDR2 FQNQEV (reference sequence). The CDR3 sequence is 14 residues long. Trimming shortened V by 3 bases and J by 3 bases, and 6 bases separated the two germline ends. This CDR3 reads CASSLDNYNSPLYF. CDR3 DNA (partial): TGTGCCAGCAGTCTAGACAACTATAATTCGCCCCTCTAC.

Remarks on this clone: This likely traces to a read error, being one base from a far larger clone. Here the gene names and germline are mouse. The read is 1 residue too short to cover the CDR3 end, so that end is filled in from the germline J gene. The chain employs TRBV12-1 and TRBJ1-3, with D maybe TRBD1 (6 bases). Germline CDR1 SGHSN, CDR2 HYEKVE. This CDR3 has 14 amino acids. The CDR3 bases that were read are TGTGCCAGCTCCCGGACAGTTTCTGGACATACGCTCTAT. Its translation: CASSRTVSGHTLY. The full CDR3 protein is CASSRTVSGHTLYF. Based on the CDR3 plus reference TRBV12-1 and TRBJ1-3, the full variable domain is DSGVVQSPRHIIKEKGGRSVLTCIPISGHSNVVWYQQTLGKELKFLIQHYEKVERDKGFLPSRFSVQQFDDYHSEMNMSALELEDSAMYFCASSRTVSGHTLYFGEGSRLIVV.

As for this clone: Germline and genes: mouse. The CDR3 is cut off 1 residue early in the read; its end comes from the germline J gene. The chain carries TRBV5 and TRBJ1-4, with D unclear. The V end lost 3 bases, the J end lost 4 bases, and 6 bases lay between the germline ends. CDR3 length: 13 residues. CDR1 is LGHNA and CDR2 is YNLKQL in the germline V gene (reference sequence). The covered CDR3 bases are TGTGCCAGCAGCCACTACGTCAACGAAAGATTATTT. Protein sequence: CASSHYVNERLF. The full CDR3 reads CASSHYVNERLFF.

Notes on this clone: The genes are named according to mouse. The observed sequence ends 1 residue before the CDR3 terminus, with the missing tail filled in from the germline J gene. The V and J genes are TRBV5 and TRBJ2-7; D may be TRBD1 or TRBD2 (5 bases each). Deletions cut 3 bases from V and 3 bases from J, with 6 bases between. The length of the CDR3 is 12 residues. Germline lookup yields CDR1 LGHNA and CDR2 YNLKQL (reference sequence). This CDR3 reads CASSQGVYEQYF. The CDR3 DNA, read in part, is TGTGCCAGCAGCCAGGGGGTCTATGAACAGTAC.

By sample fraction, this clone is hyperexpanded. Genes here carry mouse names. In the same sample, other DNA sequences code for this CDR3. CDR3 bases read: TGTGCCAGCTCCCGGACAGTTTCTGGAAATACGCTCTAT. Translation: CASSRTVSGNTLY. The entire CDR3 protein reads CASSRTVSGNTLYF. This chain connects TRBV12-1 to TRBJ1-3, with D possibly matching TRBD1 (6 bases). The CDR3 end is not reached by the read, which stops 1 residue before it; the germline J gene fills it in. Germline V CDR1 and CDR2: SGHSN, HYEKVE. The ends were cut back, 4 bases at V and 0 bases at J, with 9 bases in the middle. This CDR3 region has 14 residues.

A word on this clone: Gene names denote mouse genes. The read terminates 1 residue before the CDR3 end, so the remaining end is supplied by the germline J gene. V gene TRBV13-3 combines with J gene TRBJ2-1, with TRBD2 identical over 8 bases. Trimming removed 7 bases from V and 6 bases from J; junction bases left unmatched: 15. The CDR3 is 16 amino acids. Germline CDR1 NNHDY, CDR2 SYVADS. The CDR3 DNA, read in part, is TGTGCCAGCCGCCCCGGACGGGGGGGGCGAGGTGCTGAGCAGTTC. It specifies CASRPGRGGRGAEQF. The CDR3 reads in full as CASRPGRGGRGAEQFF.

Only a few counts were recorded for this clone. Germline and genes here are mouse. The read ends 1 residue before the CDR3 terminus; that terminus is restored from the germline J gene. The chain employs TRBV3 and TRBJ1-3, with a possible D match to TRBD1 (6 bases). CDR1 and CDR2 from the germline V gene are SNHLY and FYNGKV (reference sequence). The V gene lost 1 base and the J gene lost 1 base, with 11 bases spanning the gap. The CDR3 contains 16 residues. CDR3 amino acids: CASSLGGRGSGNTLYF. The DNA read from the CDR3 is TGTGCCAGCAGCTTAGGAGGCAGGGGATCTGGAAATACGCTCTAT. The complete variable domain, with remaining parts taken from reference TRBV3 and TRBJ1-3, reads GPKVLQIPSHQIIDMGQMVTLNCDPVSNHLYFYWYKQILGQQMEFLVNFYNGKVMEKSKLFKDQFSVERPDGSYFTLKIQPTALEDSAVYFCASSLGGRGSGNTLYFGEGSRLIVV.

This clone was seen only a few times. Mouse gene names apply. The CDR3 is cut off 1 residue early in the read; its end comes from the germline J gene. V gene TRBV15 combines with J gene TRBJ2-3; 12 bases are a match to TRBD2. The CDR3 has 15 amino acids. Per germline, CDR1 SGHND and CDR2 FRSKSL. The V segment lost 6 bases and the J segment 1 base; nucleotides outside the gene matches: 2. The CDR3 DNA, read in part, is TGTGCCAGCAGCCGGGACTGGGGGGGTGCAGAAACGCTGTAT. It specifies CASSRDWGGAETLY. The CDR3 as a whole reads CASSRDWGGAETLYF.

Comment on this clone: Each gene name is a mouse one. The read gets to within 1 residue of the CDR3 end, and the germline J gene fills in the rest. This chain uses TRBV15 with TRBJ1-1; no clear D. The CDR3 sequence is 13 residues long. Germline values: CDR1 SGHND, CDR2 FRSKSL. Deletions cut 6 bases from V and 0 bases from J, with 8 bases between. The CDR3: CASSPRSNTEVFF. Partial CDR3 DNA: TGTGCCAGCAGCCCTCGTTCAAACACAGAAGTCTTC.

With respect to this clone: Gene and germline names: mouse. The read halts 1 residue ahead of the CDR3 end, with the missing end drawn from the germline J gene. V gene TRBV13-2 combines with J gene TRBJ1-5; D unclear. This CDR3 is 13 amino acids long. The germline V and J ends were trimmed by 0 bases and 4 bases, with 5 bases remaining between them. CDR1 is NNHNN and CDR2 is SYGAGS in the germline V gene (reference sequence). The sequenced part of the CDR3 DNA is TGTGCCAGCGGTGATGGGCCAAACCAGGCTCCGCTT. It encodes CASGDGPNQAPL. The whole CDR3 reads CASGDGPNQAPLF.

A note on this clone: Each gene name is a mouse one. The sequenced CDR3 bases are TGTGCCAGCAGTCATACAAATTCTGGAAATACGCTCTAT. It translates to CASSHTNSGNTLY. The complete CDR3 protein is CASSHTNSGNTLYF. This chain uses TRBV26 with TRBJ1-3, with no clear D. The read gets to within 1 residue of the CDR3 end, and the germline J gene fills in the rest. The CDR3 is 14 amino acids. Trimming removed 4 bases at V and 0 bases at J, with 7 bases between. CDR1 KGHPV and CDR2 FQNQEV come from the germline V gene (reference sequence).

In this sample, this clone is large. Gene names refer to mouse genes. The sequenced part of the CDR3 DNA is TGTGCAAGCCGGACAACAAATTCTGGAAATACGCTCTAT. Amino acid sequence: CASRTTNSGNTLY. The complete CDR3 reads CASRTTNSGNTLYF. This chain joins TRBV16 and TRBJ1-3; D perhaps matches TRBD1 (5 bases). The read is 1 residue too short to cover the CDR3 end, so that end is filled in from the germline J gene. The ends were cut back, 8 bases at V and 0 bases at J, with 11 bases in the middle. Germline assignment: CDR1 SGHSA and CDR2 FRNQAP. CDR3 size: 14 residues.

Notes on this clone: The genes are named according to mouse. The read ends 1 residue early relative to the CDR3; the germline J gene fills the gap. The V and J genes are TRBV26 and TRBJ2-4; maybe TRBD1 (6 bases). Trimming removed 0 bases from V and 5 bases from J, with 12 bases in between. The CDR3 length is 15 residues. Germline V gives CDR1 KGHPV, CDR2 FQNQEV (reference sequence). The sequenced part of the CDR3 DNA is TGTGCCAGCAGTCTGTCGAAGGGGGTGTCAAACACCTTGTAC. Translated: CASSLSKGVSNTLY. The complete CDR3 protein is CASSLSKGVSNTLYF.

This clone occurred a few times. These gene names are mouse names. The missing CDR3 end, 1 residue past where the read stops, is filled in from the germline J gene. The genes are TRBV16 and TRBJ2-5; D ambiguous. CDR1 is SGHSA and CDR2 is FRNQAP in the germline V gene. This CDR3 spans 14 amino acids. Trimming shortened V by 0 bases and J by 4 bases, and 8 bases separated the two germline ends. The CDR3 loop reads CASSLEGSKDTQYF. The CDR3 bases that were read are TGTGCAAGCAGCTTAGAGGGGAGCAAAGACACCCAGTAC. Together with reference TRBV16 and TRBJ2-5, the CDR3 gives the full variable domain: NAGVIQTPRHKVTGKGQEATLWCEPISGHSAVFWYRQTIVQGLEFLTYFRNQAPIDDSGMPKERFSAQMPNQSHSTLKIQSTQPQDSAVYLCASSLEGSKDTQYFGPGTRLLVL.

This clone was detected a few times. Genes and germline come from the mouse. The read comes to an end 1 residue before the CDR3 does, leaving the germline J gene to fill in the end. This chain joins TRBV12-1 and TRBJ1-4, with D perhaps TRBD1 (5 bases). The CDR3 runs to 13 residues. Trimming removed 6 bases from V and 3 bases from J, with 10 bases in between. Germline loops: CDR1 SGHSN, CDR2 HYEKVE. Partial CDR3 DNA: TGTGCCAGCCCTGGACAAACCAACGAAAGATTATTT. Its translation is CASPGQTNERLF. The entire CDR3 is CASPGQTNERLFF. Variable domain in full (rest from reference TRBV12-1 and TRBJ1-4): DSGVVQSPRHIIKEKGGRSVLTCIPISGHSNVVWYQQTLGKELKFLIQHYEKVERDKGFLPSRFSVQQFDDYHSEMNMSALELEDSAMYFCASPGQTNERLFFGHGTKLSVL.

Note on this clone: The likely explanation is a read error, given a far larger clone one base away. Mouse germline and gene names are used. The read terminates 1 residue before the CDR3 end, so the remaining end is supplied by the germline J gene. The chain couples TRBV12-1 to TRBJ2-2; a weak D match, TRBD1 (6 bases). V was pared by 4 bases and J by 13 bases, with 21 bases between. This CDR3 has 14 amino acids. CDR1 and CDR2 (germline): SGHSN, HYEKVE. The CDR3 region is CASSRTVSGNTLYF. The sequenced part of the CDR3 DNA is TGTGCCAGCTCCCGGACAGTTTCTGGAAATACGCTCTAC.

With regard to this clone: Gene names are the mouse ones. The read is 1 residue too short to cover the CDR3 end, so that end is filled in from the germline J gene. The gene calls are TRBV13-1 and TRBJ2-5; 8 nucleotides agree with TRBD2. The CDR3 is made up of 15 amino acids. Trimming cost V 0 bases and J 3 bases; bases outside gene matches: 3. Per germline, CDR1 NSHNY and CDR2 SYGAGN. The CDR3 sequence is CASSDAAGGQDTQYF. The covered CDR3 bases are TGTGCCAGCAGTGATGCAGCTGGGGGGCAAGACACCCAGTAC.

About this clone itself: Gene names and germline match the mouse. The read terminates 1 residue ahead of where the CDR3 ends, so the germline J gene completes it. The chain links TRBV19 to TRBJ2-7; TRBD2 matches at 7 bases. Germline V gene lookup returns CDR1 FNHDT and CDR2 SITEND (reference sequence). This CDR3 is 13 amino acids long. The J segment lost 4 bases and the V segment lost 4 bases, leaving 5 bases of the junction unmatched. The CDR3 sequence: CASSRLGPYEQYF. CDR3 DNA, as far as it was read: TGTGCCAGCAGTCGACTGGGACCTTATGAACAGTAC.

As to this clone: Gene names and germline match the mouse. The CDR3 end falls 1 residue outside the read, so it is completed with the germline J gene. This chain links TRBV12-2 with TRBJ2-4; the D is unclear. The CDR3 loop spans 14 amino acids. V lost 0 bases and J 0 bases, leaving 6 bases between the germline ends. Germline V CDR1 and CDR2: SGHLS, HYDKME. Incomplete CDR3 DNA: TGTGCCAGCTCTCTCGAGGGTAGTCAAAACACCTTGTAC. This sequence encodes CASSLEGSQNTLY. The complete CDR3 reads CASSLEGSQNTLYF. Combining the CDR3 with reference TRBV12-2 and TRBJ2-4 gives the whole variable domain NSGVVQSPRYIIKGKGERSILKCIPISGHLSVAWYQQTQGQELKFFIQHYDKMERDKGNLPSRFSVQQFDDYHSEMNMSALELEDSAVYFCASSLEGSQNTLYFGAGTRLSVL.

This clone was detected only once. Mouse gene names and germline throughout. The read gets to within 1 residue of the CDR3 end, and the germline J gene fills in the rest. This chain joins TRBV31 and TRBJ2-3, with a possible D match to TRBD1 (6 bases). Germline V CDR1 and CDR2: GKSSPN, SITVG. V was shortened by 0 bases and J by 6 bases, with 13 bases between the two germline ends. The CDR3 extends over 14 amino acids. CDR3 bases read: TGTGCCTGGAGTCTGCGCAGGGGAAGGGAAACGCTGTAT. Amino acids: CAWSLRRGRETLY. The whole CDR3 sequence is CAWSLRRGRETLYF.

To note about this clone: Mouse gene names and germline throughout. Sequencing ends 1 residue short of the CDR3 end; the germline J gene provides the rest. The chain carries TRBV14 and TRBJ2-5; D remains ambiguous. Germline V gene sequence: CDR1 SGHDT, CDR2 FRDEAV. The CDR3 is 13 amino acids. V was cut by 2 bases and J by 0 bases, with 4 bases left in between. The CDR3 sequence: CASSLNNQDTQYF. The sequenced part of the CDR3 DNA is TGTGCCAGCAGTTTGAACAACCAAGACACCCAGTAC.

To note about this clone: Gene names denote mouse genes. The CDR3 goes on 1 residue after the read ends, and that part is filled in from the germline J gene. The chain recombines TRBV19 with TRBJ2-1, with 10 bases identical to TRBD2. The CDR3 covers 15 residues. After removal of 5 bases from V and 4 bases from J, the junction contained 6 bases not matched to a gene. The germline V gene has CDR1 FNHDT and CDR2 SITEND (reference sequence). CDR3 DNA (partial): TGTGCCAGCAGACTGGGGGGGGGCAGGTATGCTGAGCAGTTC. It codes for CASRLGGGRYAEQF. The full CDR3 sequence reads CASRLGGGRYAEQFF.

Of note for this clone: Genes here carry mouse names. The read falls 1 residue short of the CDR3 end, and the missing part is taken from the germline J gene. The J gene is TRBJ2-5, the V gene TRBV5; D is undetermined. Germline values: CDR1 LGHNA, CDR2 YNLKQL (reference sequence). V gave up 2 bases and J gave up 0 bases, with 6 bases separating them. This CDR3 contains 14 residues. Partial CDR3 DNA: TGTGCCAGCAGCCAACAGTTTAACCAAGACACCCAGTAC. As protein: CASSQQFNQDTQY. The whole CDR3 protein is CASSQQFNQDTQYF.